This TCR beta chain stems from a study of T cell repertoires in cytomegalovirus infection (dated 2019 in TCRdb). As for the study more broadly: The peptide stimulations were aimed at well-studied HLA-B-restricted epitopes as well as recently identified HLA-C-restricted CMV epitopes, whose presentation resists viral immunomodulation. Because public TCR beta signatures pointed to carriage of CMV infection together with the matching HLA type, the HLA type of each donor mattered for the analysis.

The sample's treatment or condition, from its label and the paper: in vitro stimulation with specific CMV peptide epitopes to enrich CMV-specific T cells. TCRdb lists the instrument as Illumina HiSeq 1500. Using fastp at Q25 and MiXCR, TCRdb reprocessed the public reads and kept productive beta chains. Each entry merges the rows of one CDR3 protein and shows their most common DNA and genes. Within this sample are 680,000 or so distinct CDR3 sequences, with around a third of them counted one time only. The ten top clones hold around a sixth of the sample. The paper's findings and limits, for the study overall: The ex vivo response was dominated by HLA-C-restricted CMV-specific TCR beta clonotypes, and the single most frequent clonotype in two of eight donors was supplied by these HLA-C-restricted clonotypes. In both this cohort and an independent cohort of a few hundred donors, the cumulative frequency of public TCR beta family members distinguished carriers of CMV infection plus the relevant HLA type.

With regard to this clonotype: Its antigen has not been determined. Base qualities are not at hand, and no much larger clone is one base apart.

The germline V and J ends show losses of 0 bases and 9 bases respectively, and no gene match explains 8 bases of the junction. Sequences DFQATT (CDR1) and SNEGSKA (CDR2) are obtained from the germline V gene (reference sequence). Reading from cysteine to phenylalanine, the CDR3 counts 15 amino acids. The CDR3 DNA has 45 bases and is translated from base 1. The input for sequencing was cultured PBMCs, taken from culture after CMV antigen stimulation. The sequence links TRBV20-1 to TRBJ1-6; TRBD1 aligns with 7 central bases. The TCR comes from a human donor in good health (CMV status not recorded). Some clones in this sample may be carry-over from other donors' samples. Read as DNA, the sequence is TGCAGTGCTAGAGAGGGCGACAGGGAGGTTTCACCCCTCCACTTT. Its product reads: CSAREGDREVSPLHF.